This T cell receptor (beta chain) was sequenced for a study of blood T cells in healthy people across ages. Each donor supplied approximately 10 milliliters of peripheral blood. General study findings and limits: Diversity estimates drawn from one million T cells were deemed underestimates. Nothing was known about donor CMV status, and this possibly confounded expanded clonotype changes.

A sample-barcoded 5' primer and a J-beta primer mix were used in a second PCR of about 7 to 12 cycles. Each TCR beta cDNA got a 12-nucleotide random molecular identifier. TCRdb redid the calling of the 5' RACE reads with MiXCR, one entry per CDR3 protein. In the table there are fewer than 1 million distinct CDR3 sequences, approximately 44% of which are singletons. CDR3 length equals 11 residues. V was trimmed by 3 bases and J by 4 bases, leaving 4 bases between them. Germline assignment: CDR1 MGHDK and CDR2 SYGVNS. This clonotype was seen ten or more times. Antigen specificity is unknown. Sequencing was performed on blood. The gene calls are TRBV25-1 and TRBJ2-7; D is undetermined. The source of this sequence is a man in his 60s in good health. The CDR3 nucleotides are TGTGCCAGCAGTGATCCTTACGAGCAGTACTTC. It translates to CASSDPYEQYF.